A selection of T cell receptor beta chains follows, all from one sample in a study of shared clonotypes between healthy human individuals. The table came from immunoSEQ multiplex PCR; TCRdb's copy has only in-frame clones and leaves some out. The sample contains about 2 million clones, approximately 95% of which appear only once. The specimen sequenced was naive CD8+ T cells sorted from blood. Source of these receptors: a man aged 18 to 29 in good health. The CDR3 runs from the conserved cysteine through the conserved F or W. Fields, in order: D gene, clone size, J gene, V gene, CDR3 DNA, CDR3 protein. The D gene is left open where the match is weak. Clone size appears in some rows only: once, few, many, or a class for an expanded clone.

D gene: TRBD1
clone size: -
J gene: TRBJ1-5
V gene: TRBV19
CDR3 DNA: TGTGCCAGTAGTATAGCGGACAGGATCAATCAGCCCCAGCATTTT
CDR3 protein: CASSIADRINQPQHF

D gene: TRBD2
clone size: -
J gene: TRBJ2-2
V gene: TRBV27
CDR3 DNA: TGTGCCAGCACCCGACTAGCGGGGATGACGAACACCGGGGAGCTGTTTTTT
CDR3 protein: CASTRLAGMTNTGELFF

D gene: -
clone size: -
J gene: TRBJ2-7
V gene: TRBV7-9
CDR3 DNA: TGTGCCAGCAGCTTTGGGTCTTCCGAGCAGTACTTC
CDR3 protein: CASSFGSSEQYF

D gene: -
clone size: -
J gene: TRBJ1-2
V gene: TRBV30
CDR3 DNA: TGTGCCTGGCATTTCGGGGGCCCCGGTGGCTACACCTTC
CDR3 protein: CAWHFGGPGGYTF

D gene: -
clone size: -
J gene: TRBJ1-5
V gene: TRBV4-1
CDR3 DNA: TGCGCCAGCAGCCAAGATGGCAGTGGAAATCAGCCCCAGCATTTT
CDR3 protein: CASSQDGSGNQPQHF

D gene: -
clone size: -
J gene: TRBJ1-2
V gene: TRBV2
CDR3 DNA: TGTGCCAGCAGTCGACCCCCCTATGGCTACACCTTC
CDR3 protein: CASSRPPYGYTF

D gene: -
clone size: -
J gene: TRBJ2-3
V gene: TRBV10-3
CDR3 DNA: TGTGCCATCAGTGGTGGAGATACGCAGTATTTT
CDR3 protein: CAISGGDTQYF

D gene: -
clone size: once
J gene: TRBJ1-2
V gene: TRBV6-1
CDR3 DNA: TGTGCCAGCAGTGAAATTAGGGGTTCATACTATGGCTACACCTTC
CDR3 protein: CASSEIRGSYYGYTF

D gene: -
clone size: -
J gene: TRBJ2-1
V gene: TRBV5-1
CDR3 DNA: TGCGCCAGCAGCTCGACTGTTGAGCAGTTCTTC
CDR3 protein: CASSSTVEQFF

D gene: -
clone size: -
J gene: TRBJ1-2
V gene: TRBV27
CDR3 DNA: TGTGCCAGCAGGCCGTTGGGACTCTATGGCTACACCTTC
CDR3 protein: CASRPLGLYGYTF

D gene: TRBD2
clone size: -
J gene: TRBJ2-2
V gene: TRBV10-3
CDR3 DNA: TGTGCCATCAGTGTGGGGATAGCTAGCGGCTTGAACACCGGGGAGCTGTTTTTT
CDR3 protein: CAISVGIASGLNTGELFF

D gene: -
clone size: -
J gene: TRBJ2-5
V gene: TRBV5-6
CDR3 DNA: TGTGCCAGCAGCTTGGGGCAGGGCCAAGAGACCCAGTACTTC
CDR3 protein: CASSLGQGQETQYF

D gene: -
clone size: -
J gene: TRBJ2-3
V gene: TRBV5-4
CDR3 DNA: TGTGCCAGCAGCTGGGGGTCGGTTACGCAGTATTTT
CDR3 protein: CASSWGSVTQYF

D gene: TRBD2
clone size: -
J gene: TRBJ2-3
V gene: TRBV10-2
CDR3 DNA: TGCGCCAGCAGTGAGGGACTAGCGGGGGGCACAGATACGCAGTATTTT
CDR3 protein: CASSEGLAGGTDTQYF

D gene: -
clone size: -
J gene: TRBJ2-2
V gene: TRBV4-3
CDR3 DNA: TGCGCCAGCAGCCAAGATTTAGTACAGGGTCCCACCGGGGAGCTGTTTTTT
CDR3 protein: CASSQDLVQGPTGELFF

D gene: TRBD2
clone size: -
J gene: TRBJ2-1
V gene: TRBV13
CDR3 DNA: TGTGCCAGCAGCTTGGGACTAGCGAGTGTGGGGCCCTACAATGAGCAGTTCTTC
CDR3 protein: CASSLGLASVGPYNEQFF

D gene: -
clone size: -
J gene: TRBJ1-6
V gene: TRBV27
CDR3 DNA: TGTGCCAGCAGTTTATCGATGGGTTCTGGATACTCACCCCTCCACTTT
CDR3 protein: CASSLSMGSGYSPLHF

D gene: TRBD2
clone size: -
J gene: TRBJ2-5
V gene: TRBV6-5
CDR3 DNA: TGTGCCAGCAGTCCTACACTAGCGGGGCAAGAGACCCAGTACTTC
CDR3 protein: CASSPTLAGQETQYF

D gene: TRBD2
clone size: -
J gene: TRBJ2-3
V gene: TRBV2
CDR3 DNA: TGTGCCAGCAGTGAATGGTTGCCACTAGCGGAGGGCACAGATACGCAGTATTTT
CDR3 protein: CASSEWLPLAEGTDTQYF

D gene: -
clone size: -
J gene: TRBJ2-7
V gene: TRBV5-6
CDR3 DNA: TGTGCCAGCAGCTTCGGAGACTCCTCGCAGTACTTC
CDR3 protein: CASSFGDSSQYF

D gene: -
clone size: -
J gene: TRBJ2-7
V gene: TRBV2
CDR3 DNA: TGTGCCAGCAGTGAAGGGCTCCATTCCTACGAGCAGTACTTC
CDR3 protein: CASSEGLHSYEQYF

D gene: -
clone size: -
J gene: TRBJ1-1
V gene: TRBV28
CDR3 DNA: TGTGCCAGCTCCCCGGTGGGGGGGGACACTGAAGCTTTCTTT
CDR3 protein: CASSPVGGDTEAFF

D gene: -
clone size: -
J gene: TRBJ1-6
V gene: TRBV27
CDR3 DNA: TGTGCCAGCAGTTGGGGCCTGAAGGGTTCACCCCTCCACTTT
CDR3 protein: CASSWGLKGSPLHF

D gene: TRBD1
clone size: -
J gene: TRBJ1-2
V gene: TRBV2
CDR3 DNA: TGTGCCAGCAGTAGGGGGCAGGATGGCTACACCTTC
CDR3 protein: CASSRGQDGYTF

D gene: -
clone size: once
J gene: TRBJ2-5
V gene: TRBV4-2
CDR3 DNA: TGTGCCAGCAGCCGGGGGCCATGGGAGGAGACCCAGTACTTC
CDR3 protein: CASSRGPWEETQYF

D gene: TRBD2
clone size: -
J gene: TRBJ2-5
V gene: TRBV14
CDR3 DNA: TGTGCCAGCAGCCAGAGGACTAGCGGGAGAGTAGAGACCCAGTACTTC
CDR3 protein: CASSQRTSGRVETQYF

D gene: TRBD1
clone size: -
J gene: TRBJ1-6
V gene: TRBV6-1
CDR3 DNA: TGTGCCAGCAGTGCTAAAGGACAGGAAAGCTCCTATAATTCACCCCTCCACTTT
CDR3 protein: CASSAKGQESSYNSPLHF

D gene: -
clone size: -
J gene: TRBJ1-6
V gene: TRBV14
CDR3 DNA: TGTGCCAGCAGCCAAGACGGGTTTTCCGATTCACCCCTCCACTTT
CDR3 protein: CASSQDGFSDSPLHF

D gene: TRBD1
clone size: -
J gene: TRBJ1-5
V gene: TRBV19
CDR3 DNA: TGTGCCAGTAGCAGGGACAGGGATATTCAGCCCCAGCATTTT
CDR3 protein: CASSRDRDIQPQHF

D gene: -
clone size: -
J gene: TRBJ1-1
V gene: TRBV5-6
CDR3 DNA: TGTGCCAGCAGCTTGGGTGCAGTTCTATTCGGCACTGAAGCTTTCTTT
CDR3 protein: CASSLGAVLFGTEAFF

D gene: TRBD2
clone size: once
J gene: TRBJ2-3
V gene: TRBV11-1
CDR3 DNA: TGTGCCAGCAGCCCCCGAAGCGGGGGTTGGGATACGCAGTATTTT
CDR3 protein: CASSPRSGGWDTQYF

D gene: -
clone size: -
J gene: TRBJ1-6
V gene: TRBV4-1
CDR3 DNA: TGCGCCAGCAGCCAAGAAGAGGACATGTTACTCTCACCCCTCCACTTT
CDR3 protein: CASSQEEDMLLSPLHF

D gene: -
clone size: -
J gene: TRBJ2-5
V gene: TRBV5-4
CDR3 DNA: TGTGCCAGCAGCTTGGGGGGACTAGAGACCCAGTACTTC
CDR3 protein: CASSLGGLETQYF

D gene: -
clone size: -
J gene: TRBJ2-3
V gene: TRBV28
CDR3 DNA: TGTGCCAGCAGTTTAACGGCTAGCGGCACAGATACGCAGTATTTT
CDR3 protein: CASSLTASGTDTQYF

D gene: -
clone size: -
J gene: TRBJ1-5
V gene: TRBV10-2
CDR3 DNA: TGCGCCAGCAGTGAATATGTCGGGGGGAGCAATCAGCCCCAGCATTTT
CDR3 protein: CASSEYVGGSNQPQHF

D gene: -
clone size: -
J gene: TRBJ2-7
V gene: TRBV27
CDR3 DNA: TGTGCCAGCAGTTTATCGATAAACAATATCCGCGGGCCAAGATCGGATAAGTACTTC
CDR3 protein: CASSLSINNIRGPRSDKYF

D gene: -
clone size: once
J gene: TRBJ2-1
V gene: TRBV6-1
CDR3 DNA: TGTGCCAGCAGTGAAGGGGCAGGCGGCTACAATGAGCAGTTCTTC
CDR3 protein: CASSEGAGGYNEQFF

D gene: -
clone size: -
J gene: TRBJ2-7
V gene: TRBV18
CDR3 DNA: TGTGCCAGCTCACCGGACAGTTACGAGCAGTACTTC
CDR3 protein: CASSPDSYEQYF

D gene: TRBD1
clone size: -
J gene: TRBJ2-7
V gene: TRBV19
CDR3 DNA: TGTGCCAGTAGTACCTGGGACAGCACCTACGAGCAGTACTTC
CDR3 protein: CASSTWDSTYEQYF

D gene: -
clone size: -
J gene: TRBJ1-5
V gene: TRBV6-1
CDR3 DNA: TGTGCCAGCAGTGAAGCCCCGGGAAATTATCAGCCCCAGCATTTT
CDR3 protein: CASSEAPGNYQPQHF